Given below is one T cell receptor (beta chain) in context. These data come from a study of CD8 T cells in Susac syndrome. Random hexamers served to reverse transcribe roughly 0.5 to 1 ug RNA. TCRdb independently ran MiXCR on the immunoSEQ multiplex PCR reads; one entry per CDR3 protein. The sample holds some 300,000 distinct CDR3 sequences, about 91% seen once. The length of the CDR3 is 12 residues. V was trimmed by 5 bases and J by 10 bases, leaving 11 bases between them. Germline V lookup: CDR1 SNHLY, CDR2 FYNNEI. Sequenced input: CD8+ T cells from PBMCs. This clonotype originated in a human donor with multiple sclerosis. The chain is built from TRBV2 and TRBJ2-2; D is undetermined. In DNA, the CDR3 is TGTGCCAGCAGTCCTGCCCCTTCGGAGCTGTTTTTT. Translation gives CASSPAPSELFF.